These 23 T cell receptor beta chains originate from one sample sequenced in a study of T cell responses to AZD1222 COVID-19 vaccine. Sequencing used immunoSEQ multiplex PCR; TCRdb keeps in-frame clones, though not all of them. This table has 85,000 or so clones, around nine tenths appearing once. Sequenced material: peripheral blood, taken 28 days after the second AZD1222 dose. These receptors were collected from an adult who received the AZD1222 COVID-19 vaccine.

The chain has TRBV10-3 and TRBJ1-2; TRBD1 is a possible D gene (6 bases). Trimming pared 3 bases from V and 8 bases from J, leaving 13 bases between. Germline CDR1 reads ENHRY; CDR2 reads SYGVKD. This CDR3 contains 13 residues. CDR3 protein: CAISELGAQGYTF. The CDR3 nucleotides read TGTGCCATCAGTGAATTGGGGGCGCAAGGCTACACCTTC.

The chain uses TRBV30 and TRBJ2-5, with D hard to call. Trimming stripped 4 bases from V and 4 bases from J, with 13 bases between. CDR1 and CDR2 (germline): GTSNPN, SVGIG (reference sequence). This CDR3 contains 13 residues. CDR3 bases: TGTGCCTGGACGGAGTGGGAACGAGAGACCCAGTACTTC. Translation gives CAWTEWERETQYF.

This clone was recorded only once. The DNA of the CDR3 is TGTGCCAGCGGTCCCGGGCCCCTCCACTTT. Protein sequence: CASGPGPLHF. The chain uses TRBV6-5 and TRBJ1-6; D is unclear. With 8 bases removed from V and 13 bases from J, the gap between germline ends came to 9 bases. The CDR3 has 10 residues. The germline V gene encodes CDR1 MNHEY and CDR2 SVGAGI.

V usage is TRBV30 and J usage is TRBJ1-1, with a possible D match to TRBD1 (6 bases). In germline, CDR1 is GTSNPN, CDR2 SVGIG (reference sequence). The CDR3 length is 12 residues. Trimming took 3 bases from V and 4 from J, leaving 9 bases between them. Written as DNA, the CDR3 is TGTGCCTGGAGATGGGGGGCCACTGAAGCTTTCTTT. This sequence encodes CAWRWGATEAFF.

The chain recombines TRBV5-1 with TRBJ2-1, with D unclear. Deletions cut 4 bases from V and 5 bases from J, with 13 bases between. Germline CDR1 SGHRS, CDR2 YFSETQ. The CDR3 covers 14 residues. CDR3 loop: CASSPVVRNNEQFF. As DNA, the CDR3 is TGCGCCAGCAGCCCTGTGGTTAGAAACAATGAGCAGTTCTTC.

V gene TRBV29-1 combines with J gene TRBJ2-2, with D perhaps matching TRBD1 (5 bases). Germline values: CDR1 SQVTM, CDR2 ANQGSEA. V was clipped by 4 bases and J by 2 bases, with 11 bases between them. CDR3 size: 14 residues. CDR3 sequence (DNA): TGCAGCGTTGGACAGCAATCTAACACCGGGGAGCTGTTTTTT. Translated: CSVGQQSNTGELFF.

The rearrangement joins TRBV15 to TRBJ1-4; tentatively, D is TRBD1 (6 bases). CDR1 is LNHNV and CDR2 is YYDKDF in the germline V gene (reference sequence). CDR3 size: 16 residues. Trimming removed 3 bases at V and 8 bases at J, with 19 bases between. The CDR3 is CATSRGGSGGKEKLFF. In nucleotides, the CDR3 is TGTGCCACCAGCAGGGGGGGCTCGGGCGGTAAGGAAAAACTGTTTTTT.

The CDR3 DNA is TGTGCCAGCGGTGTGGGGGGGGCCGTGAACACTGAAGCTTTCTTT. This sequence encodes CASGVGGAVNTEAFF. The rearrangement uses TRBV21-1 and TRBJ1-1. TRBV21-1 represents a pseudogene. The CDR3 spans 15 residues.

The J gene is TRBJ2-7, the V gene TRBV2; D is uncertain. CDR3 length: 11 amino acids. Trimming took off 6 bases at V and 3 bases at J, with 6 bases between the two ends. CDR1 SNHLY and CDR2 FYNNEI come from the germline V gene. CDR3 residues: CASSAVYEQYF. The CDR3 bases are TGTGCCAGCAGCGCAGTCTACGAGCAGTACTTC.

V and J are TRBV5-1 and TRBJ2-3, with 8 bases fitting TRBD2. Trimming removed 1 base from V and 0 bases from J; junction bases left unmatched: 10. Looked up from germline, CDR1 is SGHRS and CDR2 is YFSETQ. The CDR3 runs to 18 residues. The CDR3 coding sequence is TGCGCCAGCAGCTTGAGATTGCTAGCGGGTTCTAGCACAGATACGCAGTATTTT. Protein sequence: CASSLRLLAGSSTDTQYF.

As DNA, the CDR3 is TGTGCCAGCAGCTTCGGGGCCAGCTCTGGAAACACCATATATTTT. Protein: CASSFGASSGNTIYF. V and J are TRBV5-4 and TRBJ1-3, with D possibly matching TRBD1 (5 bases). V was cut by 2 bases and J by 0 bases, with 9 bases left in between. Germline V CDR1 and CDR2: SGHNT, YYREEE (reference sequence). The CDR3 runs 15 residues.

This rearrangement joins TRBV3-1 (or the pseudogene TRBV3-2) to TRBJ1-5; perhaps TRBD1 as D (5 bases). Germline-derived CDR1 and CDR2 are LGHDT and YNNKEL (reference sequence). The CDR3 runs 14 residues. The V and J ends lost 6 bases and 3 bases respectively, with 12 bases between them. CDR3 sequence: CASSRLRDNQPQHF. The DNA of the CDR3 is TGTGCCAGCAGTCGGCTCAGGGACAATCAGCCCCAGCATTTT.

The V gene is TRBV27, the J gene TRBJ2-6; D call uncertain. The CDR3 spans 15 residues. The V end was cut by 1 base, the J end by 0 bases, with 4 bases between. Germline assignment: CDR1 MNHEY and CDR2 SMNVEV (reference sequence). CDR3 amino acids: CASSLLSSGANVLTF. DNA for the CDR3: TGTGCCAGCAGTTTATTAAGCTCTGGGGCCAACGTCCTGACTTTC.

This chain connects TRBV4-1 to TRBJ1-6; D not resolved. The germline V and J ends were trimmed by 4 bases and 1 base, with 5 bases remaining between them. This CDR3 has 14 amino acids. The germline gives CDR1 MGHRA, CDR2 YSYEKL. The DNA for the CDR3 is TGCGCCAGCAGCCTGGGGTCCTATAATTCACCCCTCCACTTT. Protein sequence: CASSLGSYNSPLHF.

The V gene is TRBV28, the J gene TRBJ2-5; possible D gene TRBD2, 5 bases. V was trimmed by 3 bases and J by 2 bases, leaving 13 bases between them. The V gene's germline CDR1 is MDHEN and CDR2 SYDVKM. The CDR3 has 15 amino acids. The CDR3 reads CASSFFPPGQETQYF. For the CDR3, the DNA is TGTGCCAGCAGTTTCTTCCCACCGGGGCAAGAGACCCAGTACTTC.

The chain couples TRBV29-1 to TRBJ1-5; no firm D call. Germline-derived CDR1 and CDR2 are SQVTM and ANQGSEA. The CDR3 is made up of 13 amino acids. The V end was cut by 4 bases, the J end by 0 bases, with 7 bases between. This CDR3 reads CSVVKDSNQPQHF. DNA for the CDR3: TGCAGCGTTGTCAAGGATAGCAATCAGCCCCAGCATTTT.

This clone was counted once. J is TRBJ1-2 and V is TRBV6-5, with 9 bases lining up with TRBD1. Unmatched junction bases numbered 12, after V lost 11 bases and J lost 8 bases. The CDR3 contains 13 residues. CDR1 is MNHEY, CDR2 SVGAGI, per germline. The CDR3 coding sequence is TGTGCCGTACGGGACAGGGCGCCGGCGGGCTACACCTTC. This translates into CAVRDRAPAGYTF.

V is TRBV10-2 and J is TRBJ1-1; D ambiguous. Germline-derived CDR1 and CDR2 are WSHSY and SAAADI. CDR3 length: 15 amino acids. V shed 3 bases and J shed 0 bases, with 11 bases lying between them. The CDR3 sequence is CASSDPGYLNTEAFF. CDR3 nucleotide sequence: TGCGCCAGCAGTGACCCGGGATATTTGAACACTGAAGCTTTCTTT.

V usage is TRBV12-3 or TRBV12-4 and J usage is TRBJ2-3, with 7 bases lining up with TRBD2. J gave up 4 bases and V 6 bases, and 1 base lay outside the gene matches. The CDR3 is 12 residues long. The CDR3, as DNA: TGTGCCAGCAGGCGGGAGTCAGATACGCAGTATTTT. Its translation is CASRRESDTQYF.

V and J are TRBV24-1 and TRBJ1-2; no firm D call. V shed 2 bases and J shed 7 bases, with 16 bases lying between them. Germline loops: CDR1 KGHDR, CDR2 SFDVKD. The CDR3 runs 15 residues. The CDR3 region has the DNA TGTGCCACCAGTGATTCCTCTCAGCCGTTCCGTGGCTACACCTTC. Amino acids: CATSDSSQPFRGYTF.

The CDR3 bases are TGCGCCAGCAGCTGGACAGCCCCCCTAAGCACAGATACGCAGTATTTT. Translated, it gives CASSWTAPLSTDTQYF. This rearrangement joins TRBV5-1 to TRBJ2-3; the D gene is possibly TRBD1 (6 bases). This CDR3 comprises 16 residues. Between the trimmed V and J ends, which lost 3 bases and 0 bases, there was a span of 14 bases. Germline CDR1 reads SGHRS; CDR2 reads YFSETQ.

V usage is TRBV5-1 and J usage is TRBJ1-6, with D uncertain. Germline-derived CDR1 and CDR2 are SGHRS and YFSETQ. The CDR3 has 15 amino acids. Trimming left V 0 bases short and J 2 bases short, with 6 bases between. In DNA, the CDR3 is TGCGCCAGCAGCTTGGCCGGAGCCTATAATTCACCCCTCCACTTT. Translated, it gives CASSLAGAYNSPLHF. Supplemented by reference TRBV5-1 and TRBJ1-6, the full variable domain reads KAGVTQTPRYLIKTRGQQVTLSCSPISGHRSVSWYQQTPGQGLQFLFEYFSETQRNKGNFPGRFSGRQFSNSRSEMNVSTLELGDSALYLCASSLAGAYNSPLHFGNGTRLTVT.

The rearrangement links TRBV28 to TRBJ2-7, with 11 bases identical to TRBD2. This CDR3 comprises 13 residues. Germline V gives CDR1 MDHEN, CDR2 SYDVKM. J gave up 4 bases and V 5 bases, and 1 base lay outside the gene matches. CDR3 residues: CASSRLAGYEQYF. As DNA, the CDR3 is TGTGCCAGCAGTAGACTAGCGGGGTACGAGCAGTACTTC.